The present entry profiles one TCR beta chain with its context. What this receptor recognizes is not known. The sample belongs to a study of monozygotic twins with inflammatory bowel disease (dated by TCRdb to between 2018 and 2021). Regarding the study in general: The complete study included about 30 monozygotic twin pairs: 19 IBD-discordant Danish pairs and nine German pairs, of which four were IBD-concordant and five were IBD-discordant. The search for disease-associated traits relied mainly on comparing IBD patients with their genetically identical healthy co-twins within discordant pairs. Each individual had, on average, about 151 000 unique TCRalpha sequences and 181 000 unique TCRbeta sequences available for analysis.

Libraries were made using 5' RACE. Each TCR library was prepared from roughly 3.5 ug of total RNA. cDNA was synthesized with SMARTScribe reverse transcriptase in eight separate reactions per sample. During cDNA synthesis, template switching was used to introduce unique molecular identifiers that contained a 6-nucleotide sample barcode. Two nested PCRs of approximately 16 and 10 cycles amplified the TCRalpha and TCRbeta cDNA, and bead purification followed each PCR. Before amplification, the cDNA was treated with uracil DNA-glycosylase and purified using the QIAquick PCR purification kit. The second PCR added Illumina TruSeq-compatible adapters along with sample-specific barcodes. Library quality and concentration were assessed using TapeStation and Qubit, and 4.5 to 5.5 ng of each library was pooled. Sequencing of pooled libraries was carried out on an Illumina HiSeq2500 single-index Rapid Run using 2 x 100 bp reads and custom sequencing primers. The authors' pipeline ran thus. PCR and sequencing errors were corrected by UMI-based consensus assembly using MiGEC version 1.2.6. V(D)J alignment, clonotype assembly and CDR3 extraction were performed with MiXCR version 2.1.1. To normalise gene usage, clonotype sharing and MAIT/NKT TCR abundance, the top 1000, 10 000 and 20 000 clonotypes in each sample were analysed. Diversity was computed as the inverse Simpson index with the vegan R package after downsampling to 27 000 UMIs. Paired Mann-Whitney U tests were applied to discordant twin pairs, with Benjamini-Hochberg correction for multiple testing. TCRdb reprocessed the reads; each CDR3 protein sequence makes one entry, and DNA is unavailable. TCRdb's processing, not the study's, gives the V and J calls here. The sample's own table lists 350,000 to 550,000 distinct CDR3 sequences. Clones ranked in the top ten supply about 2.6% of the sample.

An approximately 2.5 ml peripheral blood sample was drawn into PAXgene tubes per donor and stored at -80°C. Total RNA was isolated from whole blood with the PAXgene blood miRNA kit on an automated QIAcube, without T cell sorting. Peripheral blood from monozygotic twin pairs concordant or discordant for inflammatory bowel disease was subjected to deep TCRalpha and TCRbeta repertoire profiling with unique molecular barcoding. Smoking habits were recorded for all twin pairs, and each individual was classified as a current, former or never smoker. On the study overall, not on this receptor specifically: The results gave no support for a single strong signal or clonotype linked to IBD. Concordant and discordant twins showed no difference in repertoire similarity, possibly because of limited statistical power. The analysis was unable to tell apart different T cell subtypes. Fewer clonotypes were shared with other individuals by IBD patients than by healthy twins, most markedly in patients showing signs of disease activity. A decrease in TCRbeta repertoire diversity, as measured by inverse Simpson index, was observed in IBD patients compared with their healthy co-twins. Differing immunosuppressive treatments among patients may have added background noise and inter-individual variability to the repertoires.

Sequenced material: blood. This clonotype was obtained from a human donor with ulcerative colitis or Crohn's disease, or a healthy co-twin of an affected twin (not recorded which).

The encoded CDR3 is CASSRQGSPYEQYF. The rearrangement combines TRBV18 with TRBJ2-7. From the cysteine up to the phenylalanine, the CDR3 has a length of 14 residues. DNA is not on record. The germline V gene encodes CDR1 KGHSH and CDR2 LQKENI.